These 21 T cell receptor beta chains were all obtained from the same sample, sequenced in a study of cytomegalovirus exposure and HLA in healthy donors. PCR amplification relied on 60 Vbeta primers (plus 13 Jbeta primers). Clones were sequenced by immunoSEQ multiplex PCR, and TCRdb holds only the in-frame ones, with some missing. The sample has approximately 200,000 clones, approximately 80% seen once. Material: PBMCs. The receptors were gathered from a girl between 5 and 17 years old in good health and CMV-seronegative.

This chain uses TRBV28 with TRBJ1-2; the D is unclear. CDR1 and CDR2 (germline): MDHEN, SYDVKM. The CDR3 consists of 13 residues. The V end lost 4 bases, the J end lost 4 bases, and 10 bases lay between the germline ends. The CDR3 region is CASSSGQTYGYTF. CDR3 DNA: TGTGCCAGCAGTTCAGGTCAAACCTATGGCTACACCTTC.

The J gene is TRBJ2-7, the V gene TRBV7-6; D perhaps matches TRBD2 (6 bases). The CDR3 has 15 amino acids. Germline values: CDR1 SGHVS, CDR2 FNYEAQ. V was shortened by 5 bases and J by 3 bases, with 17 bases between the two germline ends. The CDR3 coding sequence is TGTGCCAGCAGCCCATCCTCGGGACTGCGCTACGAGCAGTACTTC. Its protein is CASSPSSGLRYEQYF.

This clone was picked up many times. This rearrangement joins TRBV5-4 to TRBJ2-1; D is perhaps TRBD1 (5 bases). V was clipped by 4 bases and J by 4 bases, with 21 bases between them. This CDR3 is 17 amino acids long. Germline-derived CDR1 and CDR2 are SGHNT and YYREEE (reference sequence). CDR3 coding DNA: TGTGCCAGCAGCAATCCGTTTGGGCAGGGCCCTTACAATGAGCAGTTCTTC. Protein product: CASSNPFGQGPYNEQFF.

The V gene is TRBV18, the J gene TRBJ1-5, with 10 bases fitting TRBD1. The germline V gene encodes CDR1 KGHSH and CDR2 LQKENI. The CDR3 has 18 residues. The J segment lost 8 bases and the V segment lost 5 bases, leaving 18 bases of the junction unmatched. CDR3 coding DNA: TGTGCCAGCTCAAAATCGAGAGGGACAGGGGTATTGAGTGAGCCCCAGCATTTT. Translated: CASSKSRGTGVLSEPQHF.

This clone was counted once. The chain has TRBV11-1 and TRBJ1-2; D not certain. Per germline, CDR1 SGHAT and CDR2 FQDESV (reference sequence). V lost 5 bases to trimming and J lost 7 bases, with 14 bases between them. The CDR3 is made up of 13 amino acids. The CDR3 DNA sequence: TGTGCCAGCAGCCTGTTCGCTTCGGGTGGCTACACCTTC. As protein: CASSLFASGGYTF.

This clone has a handful of counts. This sequence joins TRBV7-2 and TRBJ2-7; D unclear. This CDR3 region has 14 residues. The V end was cut by 2 bases, the J end by 4 bases, with 12 bases between. Germline V gene data show CDR1 as SGHTA and CDR2 as FQGNSA. CDR3 DNA sequence: TGTGCCAGCAGCTTAAGCGCGGCTATTTACGAGCAGTACTTC. As protein: CASSLSAAIYEQYF.

To note about this clone: The junction departs from germline at one end; a sequencing error may be responsible. The chain combines TRBV5-1 with TRBJ1-1; 10 bases are a match to TRBD1. Germline CDR1 reads SGHRS; CDR2 reads YFSETQ. There are 15 residues in the CDR3. This chain's CDR3 is CASSNADRGNPEAFF. CDR3 bases: TGCGCCAGCAGCAATGCGGACAGGGGGAACCCTGAAGCTTTCTTT. Using reference TRBV5-1 and TRBJ1-1 for the parts outside the CDR3, the full variable domain is KAGVTQTPRYLIKTRGQQVTLSCSPISGHRSVSWYQQTPGQGLQFLFEYFSETQRNKGNFPGRFSGRQFSNSRSEMNVSTLELGDSALYLCASSNADRGNPEAFFGQGTRLTVV.

This chain uses TRBV4-3 with TRBJ2-7; 9 bases fit TRBD2. V trimming: 0 bases; J trimming: 2 bases; junction bases outside the gene matches: 5. The CDR3 covers 16 residues. CDR1 and CDR2 (germline): LGHNA, YSLEER. CDR3 loop: CASSQDFLAGPYEQYF. CDR3 DNA: TGCGCCAGCAGCCAAGATTTTCTAGCGGGGCCCTACGAGCAGTACTTC.

V usage is TRBV6-1 and J usage is TRBJ1-2, with D unclear. The CDR3 runs 14 residues. V was clipped by 0 bases and J by 8 bases, with 13 bases between them. The germline V gene has CDR1 MNHNS and CDR2 SASEGT. CDR3 loop: CASSEAWQASGYTF. The CDR3 bases are TGTGCCAGCAGTGAAGCGTGGCAGGCGAGCGGCTACACCTTC.

The gene calls are TRBV18 and TRBJ1-1, with D maybe TRBD1 (6 bases). This CDR3 comprises 19 residues. Trimming took off 0 bases at V and 1 base at J, with 21 bases between the two ends. In germline, CDR1 is KGHSH, CDR2 LQKENI. Written as DNA, the CDR3 is TGTGCCAGCTCACCACCGAACTACGGCGGGGGGCTTTCGAACACTGAAGCTTTCTTT. Its translation is CASSPPNYGGGLSNTEAFF.

The chain links TRBV4-2 to TRBJ2-2, with 8 positions matching TRBD1. The CDR3 length is 15 residues. Germline-derived CDR1 and CDR2 are LGHNA and YNFKEQ. Trimming removed 0 bases from V and 4 bases from J; junction bases left unmatched: 1. This CDR3 reads CASSQETGGTGELFF. The CDR3 bases are TGTGCCAGCAGCCAAGAAACAGGGGGCACCGGGGAGCTGTTTTTT.

The J gene is TRBJ2-7, the V gene TRBV5-6; weak D call: TRBD2 (5 bases). Trimming pared 4 bases from V and 3 bases from J, leaving 14 bases between. CDR1 and CDR2 from the germline V gene are SGHDT and YYEEEE. This CDR3 comprises 14 residues. The CDR3 DNA reads TGTGCCAGCAGCCCTTACCAGCGGAGCTACGAGCAGTACTTC. This gives the protein CASSPYQRSYEQYF.

The gene calls are TRBV18 and TRBJ2-2; perhaps TRBD1 as D (6 bases). V gave up 2 bases and J gave up 1 base, with 11 bases separating them. Germline CDR1 KGHSH, CDR2 LQKENI. This CDR3 is 16 amino acids long. CDR3 nucleotide sequence: TGTGCCAGCTCACCAAGGACAGTTCGGAACACCGGGGAGCTGTTTTTT. It specifies CASSPRTVRNTGELFF.

The J gene is TRBJ2-7, the V gene TRBV6-1; 9 bases fit TRBD1. The V and J ends lost 5 bases and 5 bases, in that order; junction bases with no gene match: 10. The germline V gene has CDR1 MNHNS and CDR2 SASEGT. The CDR3 runs to 15 residues. CDR3 in amino acids: CASSSVGQGSNEQYF. CDR3 bases: TGTGCCAGCAGTTCCGTTGGACAGGGGTCCAACGAGCAGTACTTC.

This clone was observed a handful of times. This sequence joins TRBV28 and TRBJ2-2; 7 bases are shared with TRBD1. Germline lookup yields CDR1 MDHEN and CDR2 SYDVKM. J lost 2 bases, V lost 8 bases, and 8 bases had no gene match. The CDR3 extends over 15 amino acids. DNA of the CDR3: TGTGCCAGCCACCCCGGGACAGAAAACACCGGGGAGCTGTTTTTT. Translation: CASHPGTENTGELFF.

The V call is TRBV19, the J call TRBJ1-4; D is uncertain. The V and J ends lost 0 bases and 5 bases respectively, with 13 bases between them. The CDR3 spans 16 residues. Germline loops: CDR1 LNHDA, CDR2 SQIVND (reference sequence). The CDR3 region has the DNA TGTGCCAGTAGTATAGATCGTCACGGAGGAAATGAAAAACTGTTTTTT. It specifies CASSIDRHGGNEKLFF.

This clone has a handful of counts. V usage is TRBV10-3 and J usage is TRBJ2-1; 9 bases are a match to TRBD2. V trimming: 0 bases; J trimming: 3 bases; junction bases outside the gene matches: 6. This CDR3 contains 17 residues. Germline CDR1 reads ENHRY; CDR2 reads SYGVKD. Here the CDR3 DNA reads TGTGCCATCAGTGAGTCGGTGAGCGGGAGGAACTACAATGAGCAGTTCTTC. This encodes CAISESVSGRNYNEQFF.

This chain uses TRBV18 with TRBJ1-2; weak D call: TRBD1 (6 bases). V lost 1 base and J lost 4, with 13 bases in between. CDR1 is KGHSH and CDR2 is LQKENI in the germline V gene. The CDR3 runs to 15 residues. The CDR3 DNA follows: TGTGCCAGCTCACCACAGGACAGAAATGCCTATGGCTACACCTTC. This codes for CASSPQDRNAYGYTF.

The genes are TRBV29-1 and TRBJ1-1; 9 nucleotides match TRBD1. Germline trimming cut 5 bases from V and 0 bases from J; bases unmatched to any gene: 7. CDR1 SQVTM and CDR2 ANQGSEA come from the germline V gene. CDR3 length equals 15 residues. The CDR3 coding sequence is TGCAGCGTTTTCAGGACAGGGGCAATGAACACTGAAGCTTTCTTT. It encodes CSVFRTGAMNTEAFF. Supplemented by reference TRBV29-1 and TRBJ1-1, the full variable domain reads SAVISQKPSRDICQRGTSLTIQCQVDSQVTMMFWYRQQPGQSLTLIATANQGSEATYESGFVIDKFPISRPNLTFSTLTVSNMSPEDSSIYLCSVFRTGAMNTEAFFGQGTRLTVV.

The chain recombines TRBV20-1 with TRBJ1-2, with D possibly being TRBD1 (6 bases). Trimming removed 5 bases at V and 7 bases at J, with 11 bases between. The CDR3 is 11 amino acids. The V gene's germline CDR1 is DFQATT and CDR2 SNEGSKA (reference sequence). The CDR3 DNA sequence: TGCAGTGCTTCAGGGGCGGCTGGCTACACCTTC. It codes for CSASGAAGYTF.

In DNA, the CDR3 is TGTGCCAGCAGCGCGACAGGGTTAGCTAACTATGGCTACACCTTC. Amino acid sequence: CASSATGLANYGYTF. The chain couples TRBV7-2 to TRBJ1-2, with 7 bases fitting TRBD1. With V trimmed by 5 bases and J by 0 bases, 6 bases remained unmatched. There are 15 residues in the CDR3. CDR1 is SGHTA and CDR2 is FQGNSA in the germline V gene.